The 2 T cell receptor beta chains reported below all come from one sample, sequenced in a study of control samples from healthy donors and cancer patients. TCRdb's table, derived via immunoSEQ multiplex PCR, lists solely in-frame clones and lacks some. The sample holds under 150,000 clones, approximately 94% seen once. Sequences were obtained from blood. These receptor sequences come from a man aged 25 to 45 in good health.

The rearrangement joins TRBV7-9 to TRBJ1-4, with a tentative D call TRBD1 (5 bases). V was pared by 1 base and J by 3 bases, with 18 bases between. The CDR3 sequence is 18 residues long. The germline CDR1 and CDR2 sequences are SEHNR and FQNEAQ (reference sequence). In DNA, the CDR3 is TGTGCCAGCAGCTTAGTCTCGGGGGACGGCTTGGCTAATGAAAAACTGTTTTTT. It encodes CASSLVSGDGLANEKLFF.

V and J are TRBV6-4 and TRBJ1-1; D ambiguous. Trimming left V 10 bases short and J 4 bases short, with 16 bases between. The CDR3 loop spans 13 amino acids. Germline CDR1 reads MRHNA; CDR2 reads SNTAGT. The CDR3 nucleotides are TGTGCCACCAGACGAGGGCCGAGCACTGAAGCTTTCTTT. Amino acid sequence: CATRRGPSTEAFF.